The entry below describes one TCR beta chain. In this sample, this clone turned up once. Its antigen is unknown. Qualities for individual bases were not recorded, and no much larger clone is one base off. The data belong to a study of siplizumab effects on memory and regulatory T cells (dated by TCRdb to about 2019). About the investigation overall: The effect of the anti-CD2 antibody siplizumab on alloreactive T-cell subsets was examined in allogeneic mixed lymphocyte reactions constructed from human PBMCs.

Spanning cysteine to phenylalanine, the CDR3 consists of 16 amino acids. CDR3 DNA is the only sequence kept; it has 48 bases, read in frame from the first base. CDR1 and CDR2 were assigned from the germline V gene as SGHTA and FQGTGA. V is pared back by 0 bases and J by 6 bases, with 14 bases lying between the germline termini. Study-wide findings and limitations: Among mappable alloreactive CD4+ clones, an average Treg-derived fraction of approximately 73% was observed with siplizumab, compared with approximately 25% in control reactions. Roughly 75-97% of proliferating CD4+ or CD8+ clones could not be assigned a naive or memory phenotype. The suppressive function of proliferating Tregs from siplizumab cultures was not functionally confirmed. Unstimulated naive T cells appeared to be more diverse than memory T cells, and naive cells seemed to make a substantial contribution to the alloresponse. Because sequences at frequencies below about 10^-5 were poorly captured, only a minor fraction of alloreactive clones could be mapped back to unstimulated subsets. The cumulative frequency of alloreactive sequences that could be traced back to unstimulated CD4+ memory T cells was significantly reduced by siplizumab.

Sorted unstimulated T cells and proliferating T cells recovered from mixed lymphocyte reactions underwent TCRbeta CDR3 sequencing. Fresh whole blood from nine to ten HLA-typed healthy donors was used as the source from which PBMCs were isolated. Preparation of the library involved the immunoSEQ multiplex PCR assay. The deep sequencing platform assayed roughly 10^5 TCR templates per sample. Genomic DNA extracted from sorted T cells was the material used for TCRbeta CDR3 sequencing. Under the source paper's analysis protocol: The R programming language was used for clonal analysis of TCRbeta CDR3 data. Comparing unstimulated samples against CFSE-low samples taken after the reaction was how alloreactive CD4+ and CD8+ clones were defined. By matching sequences to the repertoires of sorted unstimulated Treg and non-Treg cells, each alloreactive CD4+ clone was assigned a regulatory or non-regulatory origin. TCRdb took this table from immuneACCESS and kept in-frame rearrangements with V and J called. Such tables lack part of the clones; where checked against another copy, unresolved V genes explain under half of the gap, and the rest is unexplained. For V, J and clone size, that table is used; D and trimming come from the DNA. The sample table records approximately 100,000 clones; about 90% of these occur just once. The ten largest clones capture roughly 2.7% of the sample.

The source material was CD4+ T cells sorted from blood. The TCR originated in a human donor in good health. Some clones in this sample may be carry-over from other donors' samples. Here the chain combines TRBV7-3 and TRBJ2-2; the D gene is unclear. In nucleotide form, the sequence is TGTGCCAGCAGCTTAACGGGGTGGGTGGAATCCGGGGAGCTGTTTTTT. Its protein is CASSLTGWVESGELFF.